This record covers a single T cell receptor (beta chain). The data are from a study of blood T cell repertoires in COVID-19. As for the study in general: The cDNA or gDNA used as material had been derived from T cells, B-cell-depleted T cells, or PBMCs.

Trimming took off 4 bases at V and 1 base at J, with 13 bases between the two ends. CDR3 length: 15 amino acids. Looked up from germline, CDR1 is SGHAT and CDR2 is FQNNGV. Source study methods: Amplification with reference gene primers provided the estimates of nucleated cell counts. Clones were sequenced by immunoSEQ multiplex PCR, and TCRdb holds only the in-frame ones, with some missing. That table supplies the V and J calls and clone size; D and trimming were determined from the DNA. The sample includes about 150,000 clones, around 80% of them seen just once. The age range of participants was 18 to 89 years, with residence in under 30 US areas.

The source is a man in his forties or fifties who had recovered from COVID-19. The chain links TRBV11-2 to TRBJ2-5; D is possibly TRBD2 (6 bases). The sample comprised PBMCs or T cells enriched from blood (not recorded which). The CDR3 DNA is TGTGCCAGCAGCTCTTGGCGGGGCAGCCAAGAGACCCAGTACTTC. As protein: CASSSWRGSQETQYF.